This record looks at one T cell receptor (beta chain) sequence and its context. This record comes from a study of blood T cell repertoires in COVID-19. Here immunoSEQ multiplex PCR was the method, and the copy in TCRdb shows in-frame clones only, minus some. In the table there are roughly 320,000 clones, more than 85% of which are singletons. Trimming removed 7 bases from V and 3 bases from J, with 16 bases in between. The CDR3 is 14 amino acids. CDR1 is SGHAT and CDR2 is FQNNGV in the germline V gene. Sequenced sample: PBMCs or T cells enriched from blood (not recorded which). This TCR was recovered from a woman aged 25-40 years who had been exposed to COVID-19. The V and J genes are TRBV11-2 and TRBJ2-7; D not resolved. As DNA, the CDR3 is TGTGCCAGCACGCCCTTCGAGTCCCACTACGAGCAGTACTTC. Protein product: CASTPFESHYEQYF.